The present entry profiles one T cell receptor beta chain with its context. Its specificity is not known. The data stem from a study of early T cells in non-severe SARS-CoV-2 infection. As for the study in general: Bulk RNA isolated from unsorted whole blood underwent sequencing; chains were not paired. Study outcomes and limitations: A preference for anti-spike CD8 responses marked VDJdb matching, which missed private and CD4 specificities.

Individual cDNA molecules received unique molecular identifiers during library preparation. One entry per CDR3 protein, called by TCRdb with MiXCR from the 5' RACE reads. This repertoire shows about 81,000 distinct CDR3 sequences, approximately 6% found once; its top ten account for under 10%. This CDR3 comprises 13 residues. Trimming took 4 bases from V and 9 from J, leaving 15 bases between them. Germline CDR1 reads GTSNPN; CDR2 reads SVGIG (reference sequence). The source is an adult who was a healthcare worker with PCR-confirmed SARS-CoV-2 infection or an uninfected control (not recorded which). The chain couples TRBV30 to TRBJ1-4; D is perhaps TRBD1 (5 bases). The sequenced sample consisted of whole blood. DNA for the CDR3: TGTGCCTGGAAGGTCCAGGGCAGTAAAAAACTGTTTTTT. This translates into CAWKVQGSKKLFF.